The present T cell receptor beta chain was sequenced within a study of T-cell reconstitution after alpha-beta-depleted transplantation in children. V shed 0 bases, J shed 12 bases, and the junction held 7 bases outside the gene matches. The CDR3 sequence is 12 residues long. CDR1 SQVTM and CDR2 ANQGSEA come from the germline V gene. The library targeted TCRbeta and was prepared with unique molecular identifiers. MiXCR, applied by TCRdb to the PCR reads, yields one record per CDR3 protein. The data hold around 530,000 distinct CDR3 sequences, with approximately 30% observed a single time. In this sample, this clonotype turned up a few times.

The chain uses TRBV29-1 and TRBJ2-7; 8 bases align to TRBD2. The TCR originated in a human donor who donated a stem cell graft to a child with aplastic anemia. The sequenced sample was PBMCs from the stem cell graft donor, obtained from the stem cell graft. CDR3 loop: CSVEEGTSVAYF. CDR3 coding DNA: TGCAGCGTTGAAGAAGGGACTAGTGTGGCGTACTTC.